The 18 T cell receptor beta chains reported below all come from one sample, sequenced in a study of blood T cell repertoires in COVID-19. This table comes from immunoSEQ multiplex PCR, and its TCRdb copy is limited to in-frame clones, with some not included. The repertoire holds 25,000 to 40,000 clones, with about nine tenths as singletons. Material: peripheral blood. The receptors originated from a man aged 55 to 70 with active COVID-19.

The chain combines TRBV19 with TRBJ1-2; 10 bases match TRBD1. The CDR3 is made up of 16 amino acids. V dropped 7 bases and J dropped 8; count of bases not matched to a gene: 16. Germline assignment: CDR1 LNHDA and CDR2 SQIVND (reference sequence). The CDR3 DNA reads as TGTGCCAGTAATCGGGGACAGGGGCCCATCCTGGACGGCTACACCTTC. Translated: CASNRGQGPILDGYTF.

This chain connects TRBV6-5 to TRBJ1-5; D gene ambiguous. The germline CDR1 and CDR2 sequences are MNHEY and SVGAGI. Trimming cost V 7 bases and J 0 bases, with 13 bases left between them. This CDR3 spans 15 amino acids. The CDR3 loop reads CASTGGVYSNQPQHF. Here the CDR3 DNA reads TGTGCCAGCACTGGCGGGGTTTATAGCAATCAGCCCCAGCATTTT.

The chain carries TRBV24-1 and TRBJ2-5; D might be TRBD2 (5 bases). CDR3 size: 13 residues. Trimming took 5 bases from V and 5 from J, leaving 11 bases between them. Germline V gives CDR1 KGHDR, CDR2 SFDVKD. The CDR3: CATSGGFGETQYF. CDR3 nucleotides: TGTGCCACCAGTGGCGGGTTTGGCGAGACCCAGTACTTC.

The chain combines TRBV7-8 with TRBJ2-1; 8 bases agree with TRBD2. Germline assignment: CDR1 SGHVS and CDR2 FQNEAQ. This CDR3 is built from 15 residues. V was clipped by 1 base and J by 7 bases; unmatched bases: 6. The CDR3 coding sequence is TGTGCCAGCAGCTTAGGACTAGCGCTGACAAATGAGCAGTTCTTC. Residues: CASSLGLALTNEQFF.

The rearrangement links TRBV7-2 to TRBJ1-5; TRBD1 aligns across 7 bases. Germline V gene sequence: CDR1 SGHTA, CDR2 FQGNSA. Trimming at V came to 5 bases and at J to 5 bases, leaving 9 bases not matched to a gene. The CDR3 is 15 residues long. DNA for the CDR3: TGTGCCAGCAGCCCCGAGACAGGGATCTATCAGCCCCAGCATTTT. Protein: CASSPETGIYQPQHF.

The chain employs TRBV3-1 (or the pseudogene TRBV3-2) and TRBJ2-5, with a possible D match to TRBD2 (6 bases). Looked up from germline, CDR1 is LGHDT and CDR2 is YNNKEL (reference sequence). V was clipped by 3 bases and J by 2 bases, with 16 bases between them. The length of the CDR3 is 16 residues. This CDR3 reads CASSHPRTRGQETQYF. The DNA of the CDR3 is TGTGCCAGCAGCCACCCCCGGACCCGGGGGCAAGAGACCCAGTACTTC.

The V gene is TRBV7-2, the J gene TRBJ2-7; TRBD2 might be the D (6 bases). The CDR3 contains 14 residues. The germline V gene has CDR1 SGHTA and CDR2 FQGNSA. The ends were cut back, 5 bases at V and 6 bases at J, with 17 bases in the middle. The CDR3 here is CASSLGRGVGEQYF. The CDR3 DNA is TGTGCCAGCAGCCTGGGGCGGGGAGTCGGCGAGCAGTACTTC.

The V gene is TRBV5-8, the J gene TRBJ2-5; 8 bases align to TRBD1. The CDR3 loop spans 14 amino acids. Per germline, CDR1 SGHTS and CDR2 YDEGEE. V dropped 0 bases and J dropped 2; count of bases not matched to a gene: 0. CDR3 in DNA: TGTGCCAGCAGCTTGGACAGGGGGCAAGAGACCCAGTACTTC. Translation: CASSLDRGQETQYF.

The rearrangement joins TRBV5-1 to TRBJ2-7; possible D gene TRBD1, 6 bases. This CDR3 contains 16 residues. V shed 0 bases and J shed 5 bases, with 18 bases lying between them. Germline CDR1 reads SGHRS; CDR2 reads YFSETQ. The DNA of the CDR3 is TGCGCCAGCAGCTTGGAAGGCAGGGGCGGAATTGACGAGCAGTACTTC. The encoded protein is CASSLEGRGGIDEQYF.

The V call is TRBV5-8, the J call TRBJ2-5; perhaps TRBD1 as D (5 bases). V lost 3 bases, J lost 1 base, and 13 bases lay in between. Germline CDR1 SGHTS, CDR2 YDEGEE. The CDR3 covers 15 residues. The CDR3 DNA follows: TGTGCCAGCAGCTGGTTTCGGACACTCCAAGAGACCCAGTACTTC. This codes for CASSWFRTLQETQYF.

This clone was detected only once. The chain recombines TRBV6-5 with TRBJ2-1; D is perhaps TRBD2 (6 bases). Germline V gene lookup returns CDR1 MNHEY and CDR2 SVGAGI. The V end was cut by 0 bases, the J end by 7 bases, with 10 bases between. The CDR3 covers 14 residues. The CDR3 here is CASSYSRRDNEQFF. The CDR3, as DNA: TGTGCCAGCAGTTACTCGCGGAGGGATAATGAGCAGTTCTTC.

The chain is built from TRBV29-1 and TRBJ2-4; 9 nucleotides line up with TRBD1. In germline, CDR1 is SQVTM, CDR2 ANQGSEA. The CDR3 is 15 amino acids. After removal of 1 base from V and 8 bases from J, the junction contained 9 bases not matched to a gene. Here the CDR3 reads CSVEGTGEGRDIQYF. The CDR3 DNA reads TGCAGCGTTGAAGGGACAGGGGAGGGGAGAGACATTCAGTACTTC.

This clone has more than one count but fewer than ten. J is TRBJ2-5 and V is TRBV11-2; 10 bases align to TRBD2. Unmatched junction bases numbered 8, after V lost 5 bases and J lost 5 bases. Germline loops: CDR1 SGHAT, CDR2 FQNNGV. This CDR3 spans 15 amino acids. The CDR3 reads CASSVQRGGRETQYF. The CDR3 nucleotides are TGTGCCAGCAGCGTCCAGCGGGGGGGCCGGGAGACCCAGTACTTC.

The CDR3 sequence is CASSVRGAGTGELFF. The CDR3 DNA reads as TGTGCCAGCAGCGTTCGGGGGGCGGGCACCGGGGAGCTGTTTTTT. The V gene is TRBV9, the J gene TRBJ2-2; maybe TRBD2 (7 bases). This CDR3 has 15 amino acids. CDR1 is SGDLS and CDR2 is YYNGEE in the germline V gene. The V end lost 2 bases, the J end lost 4 bases, and 12 bases lay between the germline ends.

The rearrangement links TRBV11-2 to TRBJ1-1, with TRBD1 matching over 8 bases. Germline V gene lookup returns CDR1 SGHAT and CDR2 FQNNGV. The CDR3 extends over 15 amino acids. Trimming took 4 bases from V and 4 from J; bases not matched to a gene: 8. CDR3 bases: TGTGCCAGCAGCTCCTCAACAGGGGGGGTCACTGAAGCTTTCTTT. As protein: CASSSSTGGVTEAFF.

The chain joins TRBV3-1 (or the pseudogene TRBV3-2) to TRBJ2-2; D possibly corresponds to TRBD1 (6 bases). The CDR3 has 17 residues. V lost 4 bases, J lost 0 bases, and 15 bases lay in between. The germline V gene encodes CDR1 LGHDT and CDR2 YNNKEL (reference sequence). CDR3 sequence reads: CASSPSRTAPNTGELFF. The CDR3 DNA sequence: TGTGCCAGCAGCCCGTCCAGGACAGCACCGAACACCGGGGAGCTGTTTTTT.

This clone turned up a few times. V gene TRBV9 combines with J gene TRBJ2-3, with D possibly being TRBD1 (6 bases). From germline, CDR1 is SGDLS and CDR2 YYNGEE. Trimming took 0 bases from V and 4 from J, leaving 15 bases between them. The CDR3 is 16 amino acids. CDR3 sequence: CASSVEGRGSADTQYF. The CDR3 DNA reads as TGTGCCAGCAGCGTAGAAGGCAGGGGAAGTGCAGATACGCAGTATTTT.

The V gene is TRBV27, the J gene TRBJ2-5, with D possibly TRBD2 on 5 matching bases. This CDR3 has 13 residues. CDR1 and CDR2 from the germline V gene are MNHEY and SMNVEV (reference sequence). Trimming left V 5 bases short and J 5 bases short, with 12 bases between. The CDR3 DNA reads TGTGCCAGCAGTCCAGGAAGGAGGGAGACCCAGTACTTC. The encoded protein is CASSPGRRETQYF.